The 22 T cell receptor beta chains below all came from one sample that was sequenced in a study of post-analysis software for immune sequencing data. Overall study findings and caveats: Controls had lower frequencies than patients of 4 or 5 TRBV segments, which included TRBV5-6, TRBV5-1 and TRBV20-1.

No antigen has been identified for these receptors. TCR beta cDNA libraries had unique molecular identifiers. TCRdb called the PCR reads again in MiXCR, with one record for every CDR3 protein. Seen here are fewer than 550,000 distinct CDR3 sequences, less than 40% observed once, and the top ten hold about 6%. The sequenced sample consisted of blood. These TCRs come from a girl younger than 18 with multiple sclerosis.

The chain recombines TRBV10-3 with TRBJ2-5; 7 nucleotides match TRBD1. Trimming cost V 3 bases and J 2 bases; bases outside gene matches: 15. CDR1 and CDR2 from the germline V gene are ENHRY and SYGVKD. The CDR3 totals 18 residues. The chain's CDR3 is CAISDRGGFSPDQETQYF. The DNA of the CDR3 is TGTGCCATCAGTGATCGAGGGGGCTTTTCGCCGGATCAAGAGACCCAGTACTTC.

This chain uses TRBV11-2 with TRBJ2-3, with D perhaps matching TRBD2 (5 bases). The CDR3 length is 14 residues. Germline V gene data show CDR1 as SGHAT and CDR2 as FQNNGV. The V end lost 3 bases, the J end lost 5 bases, and 12 bases lay between the germline ends. CDR3 amino acids: CASSFNFGGDTQYF. CDR3 bases: TGTGCCAGCAGCTTTAACTTCGGAGGAGATACGCAGTATTTT.

This clonotype was seen a few times. The genes are TRBV4-2 and TRBJ2-1; TRBD2 matches at 11 bases. Trimming took 0 bases from V and 8 from J; bases not matched to a gene: 18. Germline-derived CDR1 and CDR2 are LGHNA and YNFKEQ. The CDR3 totals 20 residues. Here the CDR3 reads CASSQDTVRASGGPGHEQFF. The CDR3 DNA is TGTGCCAGCAGCCAAGATACGGTTCGGGCTAGCGGGGGGCCTGGCCATGAGCAGTTCTTC.

In nucleotides, the CDR3 is TGTGCCAGCAGCCCATCAGCGGTCAACTATGGCTACACCTTC. As protein: CASSPSAVNYGYTF. V and J are TRBV7-3 and TRBJ1-2; D is ambiguous. The CDR3 totals 14 residues. Trimming shortened V by 5 bases and J by 2 bases, and 12 bases separated the two germline ends. Germline values: CDR1 SGHTA, CDR2 FQGTGA. Filled out from reference TRBV7-3 and TRBJ1-2, the complete variable domain reads GAGVSQTPSNKVTEKGKYVELRCDPISGHTALYWYRQSLGQGPEFLIYFQGTGAADDSGLPNDRFFAVRPEGSVSTLKIQRTERGDSAVYLCASSPSAVNYGYTFGSGTRLTVV.

This clonotype was detected only a few times. The chain links TRBV6-2 or TRBV6-3 to TRBJ2-7; D is uncertain. Germline V CDR1 and CDR2: MNHEY, SVGEGT. The V and J ends lost 0 bases and 4 bases respectively, with 13 bases between them. The CDR3 length is 15 residues. The CDR3 reads CASSYSGSDLYEQYF. DNA of the CDR3: TGTGCCAGCAGTTACTCCGGCAGCGATCTATACGAGCAGTACTTC.

CDR3 sequence: CSARDPPYNEQFF. CDR3 coding DNA: TGCAGTGCTAGGGACCCCCCCTACAATGAGCAGTTCTTC. This chain connects TRBV20-1 to TRBJ2-1; D is undetermined. Germline CDR1 DFQATT, CDR2 SNEGSKA (reference sequence). The CDR3 is made up of 13 amino acids. The V and J ends lost 3 bases and 2 bases respectively, with 8 bases between them.

This clonotype occurred many times. The V gene is TRBV5-1, the J gene TRBJ2-5; TRBD1 matches at 8 bases. The germline gives CDR1 SGHRS, CDR2 YFSETQ. This CDR3 has 14 amino acids. With V trimmed by 4 bases and J by 5 bases, 7 bases remained unmatched. The CDR3 here is CASSPRQGRETQYF. The CDR3 DNA reads as TGCGCCAGCAGCCCGCGACAGGGGAGGGAGACCCAGTACTTC.

This sequence joins TRBV7-9 and TRBJ2-7, with 10 bases that match TRBD1. Trimming removed 3 bases from V and 2 bases from J; junction bases left unmatched: 4. The CDR3 has 15 amino acids. Germline-derived CDR1 and CDR2 are SEHNR and FQNEAQ (reference sequence). CDR3 amino acids: CASSFTGTGAYEQYF. CDR3 bases: TGTGCCAGCAGCTTTACCGGGACAGGGGCCTACGAGCAGTACTTC.

The V call is TRBV20-1, the J call TRBJ2-5; TRBD2 matches 10 bases. CDR1 and CDR2 (germline): DFQATT, SNEGSKA (reference sequence). The ends lost 1 base at V and 5 bases at J; junction bases unmatched: 13. There are 17 residues in the CDR3. Here the CDR3 reads CSARGGLAGAPRETQYF. The CDR3 DNA follows: TGCAGTGCTAGAGGCGGGCTAGCGGGGGCACCTCGGGAGACCCAGTACTTC.

The J gene is TRBJ1-2, the V gene TRBV6-5, with D perhaps TRBD1 (6 bases). The CDR3 totals 13 residues. In germline, CDR1 is MNHEY, CDR2 SVGAGI. Trimming removed 2 bases at V and 5 bases at J, with 9 bases between. The CDR3 here is CASSYGGAYGYTF. CDR3 nucleotide sequence: TGTGCCAGCAGTTACGGGGGGGCGTATGGCTACACCTTC.

This clonotype was recorded once. A much larger clone sits a single nucleotide away, making a read error possible. DNA of the CDR3: TGTGCCAGCAGCCGGGGACTATCGGAGACCCAGTACTTC. This translates into CASSRGLSETQYF. This chain joins TRBV14 and TRBJ2-5; 7 nucleotides agree with TRBD2. Germline V gene data show CDR1 as SGHDN and CDR2 as FVKESK. The J segment lost 5 bases and the V segment lost 4 bases, leaving 4 bases of the junction unmatched. The CDR3 consists of 13 residues.

This clonotype was detected a few times. The chain employs TRBV6-1 and TRBJ2-5; D call uncertain. The CDR3 is made up of 13 amino acids. Trimming removed 6 bases at V and 1 base at J, with 9 bases between. Germline-derived CDR1 and CDR2 are MNHNS and SASEGT. The CDR3 DNA sequence: TGTGCCAGCAGATCAGAGTTCCAAGAGACCCAGTACTTC. This sequence encodes CASRSEFQETQYF.

This clonotype was found a few times. This chain links TRBV7-9 with TRBJ2-6; D is unresolved. V dropped 4 bases and J dropped 0 bases, with 7 bases sitting between them. Germline CDR1 reads SEHNR; CDR2 reads FQNEAQ (reference sequence). The CDR3 length is 15 residues. This CDR3 is CASSSLFSGANVLTF. DNA of the CDR3: TGTGCCAGCAGCTCCCTCTTCTCTGGGGCCAACGTCCTGACTTTC. The variable domain in full, with the rest retrieved from reference TRBV7-9 and TRBJ2-6, is DTGVSQNPRHKITKRGQNVTFRCDPISEHNRLYWYRQTLGQGPEFLTYFQNEAQLEKSRLLSDRFSAERPKGSFSTLEIQRTEQGDSAMYLCASSSLFSGANVLTFGAGSRLTVL.

About this clonotype: One end of the junction is discordant with germline, which a read error may explain. The chain joins TRBV11-2 to TRBJ2-3, with D unresolved. The CDR3 length is 14 residues. Per the germline V gene, CDR1 is SGHAT and CDR2 is FQNNGV. The CDR3 DNA follows: TGTGCCAGCAGCGTAGACACGGGCACAGATACGCAGTATTTT. It specifies CASSVDTGTDTQYF.

This clonotype was picked up a small number of times. The rearrangement joins TRBV9 to TRBJ1-6; 7 nucleotides agree with TRBD1. The CDR3 sequence is 14 residues long. CDR1 is SGDLS and CDR2 is YYNGEE in the germline V gene. After removal of 2 bases from V and 10 bases from J, the junction contained 6 bases not matched to a gene. The CDR3 sequence: CASSVGQPGSPLHF. CDR3 nucleotides: TGTGCCAGCAGCGTGGGACAGCCTGGATCACCCCTCCACTTT.

Here the CDR3 reads CASSFDGQNSPLHF. In DNA, the CDR3 is TGTGCCAGCAGCTTCGATGGACAGAATTCACCCCTCCACTTT. This chain uses TRBV11-2 with TRBJ1-6; D possibly corresponds to TRBD1 (6 bases). This CDR3 has 14 amino acids. Germline V gene sequence: CDR1 SGHAT, CDR2 FQNNGV. Trimming stripped 3 bases from V and 7 bases from J, with 10 bases between.

V gene TRBV19 combines with J gene TRBJ1-1; 10 nucleotides align to TRBD1. The CDR3 covers 15 residues. Looked up from germline, CDR1 is LNHDA and CDR2 is SQIVND (reference sequence). Trimming at V came to 3 bases and at J to 10 bases, leaving 11 bases not matched to a gene. As DNA, the CDR3 is TGTGCCAGTAGTATGGGACAGGGGTTACCCTGGGGAGCTTTCTTT. This encodes CASSMGQGLPWGAFF.

This clonotype occurred a few times. The junction differs from germline at one of its ends, possibly a read error. The V gene is TRBV29-1, the J gene TRBJ2-1; 7 bases agree with TRBD1. From germline, CDR1 is SQVTM and CDR2 ANQGSEA. The length of the CDR3 is 13 residues. The DNA for the CDR3 is TGCAGCCTTGATAGGGGGCTCTACAATGAGCAGTTCTTC. Protein sequence: CSLDRGLYNEQFF.

V usage is TRBV20-1 and J usage is TRBJ1-3; D uncertain. The CDR3 length is 14 residues. Looked up from germline, CDR1 is DFQATT and CDR2 is SNEGSKA (reference sequence). V was clipped by 6 bases and J by 3 bases, with 15 bases between them. The CDR3 region is CSASRREGGNTIYF. In nucleotides, the CDR3 is TGCAGTGCAAGCCGCCGAGAGGGTGGAAACACCATATATTTT.

In this sample, this clonotype turned up many times. One junction end disagrees with the germline gene, perhaps due to a read error. The chain carries TRBV7-3 and TRBJ2-1; D is uncertain. The CDR3 contains 15 residues. Germline CDR1 is SGHTA and CDR2 is FQGTGA. This chain's CDR3 is CASSLTPSSYNEQFF. The DNA for the CDR3 is TGCGCCAGCAGCCTAACCCCTAGCTCCTACAATGAGCAGTTCTTC. Filled out from reference TRBV7-3 and TRBJ2-1, the complete variable domain reads GAGVSQTPSNKVTEKGKYVELRCDPISGHTALYWYRQSLGQGPEFLIYFQGTGAADDSGLPNDRFFAVRPEGSVSTLKIQRTERGDSAVYLCASSLTPSSYNEQFFGPGTRLTVL.

This clonotype was picked up a small number of times. V usage is TRBV5-1 and J usage is TRBJ1-4; no reliable D call. The CDR3 extends over 13 amino acids. Trimming removed 7 bases from V and 4 bases from J, with 11 bases in between. The germline V gene has CDR1 SGHRS and CDR2 YFSETQ. This chain's CDR3 is CASRQEGNEKLFF. For the CDR3, the DNA is TGCGCCAGCCGCCAAGAGGGTAATGAAAAACTGTTTTTT.

This clonotype was picked up a small number of times. The chain couples TRBV20-1 to TRBJ2-4; tentatively, D is TRBD1 (6 bases). V was cut by 5 bases and J by 0 bases, with 11 bases left in between. The CDR3 has 14 amino acids. Germline loops: CDR1 DFQATT, CDR2 SNEGSKA (reference sequence). CDR3 protein: CSAGYRVAKNIQYF. The CDR3 region has the DNA TGCAGTGCTGGTTACAGGGTAGCCAAAAACATTCAGTACTTC.